The clone carrying this TCR beta chain has only a few counts. The sample belongs to a study of CD8+ T cells in alopecia areata. cDNA prepared by RNA extraction and subsequent reverse transcription served as the template for sequencing. Assay used: immunoSEQ multiplex PCR; TCRdb lists only in-frame clones, some missing. The sample yields 150,000 or so clones, about three fifths seen once. The CDR3 runs to 16 residues. The germline V gene has CDR1 LGHNA and CDR2 YNFKEQ. Trimming took off 1 base at V and 7 bases at J, with 19 bases between the two ends. The chain recombines TRBV4-2 with TRBJ1-1; maybe TRBD1 (6 bases). Sequenced material: CD4+ T cells sorted from blood. The clonotype originates from a human donor in good health. CDR3 residues: CASSQVGGSRGLEAFF. As DNA, the CDR3 is TGTGCCAGCAGCCAAGTCGGAGGGTCCAGGGGCCTTGAAGCTTTCTTT.